The 19 T cell receptor beta chains presented below share a single source sample, sequenced in a study of T cells expressing NK-cell markers. Reanalyzing the 5' RACE reads, TCRdb keeps one entry per CDR3 protein, without DNA. The sample totals 400,000 or so distinct CDR3 sequences. Sequencing was done on a sample of blood T cells: a sorted CD56 or NKG2C T cell subset, CD4+ or CD8+ T cells, or bulk PBMC T cells (not recorded which). The source of these receptors is a woman in her forties or fifties in good health.

The chain joins TRBV20-1 to TRBJ1-2. The CDR3 sequence is 14 residues long. Per the germline V gene, CDR1 is DFQATT and CDR2 is SNEGSKA (reference sequence). This CDR3 reads CSAPTFEANYGYTF.

The V call is TRBV4-1, the J call TRBJ2-6; no DNA is available, so the TRBD1 call from TCRdb remains unchecked. The CDR3 sequence is 14 residues long. Germline CDR1 is MGHRA and CDR2 is YSYEKL. CDR3 residues: CASSQGKGFNVLTF.

The chain is built from TRBV7-8 and TRBJ2-1; TCRdb lists TRBD2, though no DNA is available to test this call. The CDR3 contains 15 residues. Germline lookup yields CDR1 SGHVS and CDR2 FQNEAQ. The chain's CDR3 is CASSPTGLAGDEQFF.

The chain recombines TRBV12-3 or TRBV12-4 with TRBJ2-5; without DNA, the TCRdb call of TRBD1 cannot be checked. There are 16 residues in the CDR3. The CDR3 region is CASSPIRTGGAETQYF.

The CDR3 sequence: CSARDEGTAVYGYTF. The chain carries TRBV20-1 and TRBJ1-2; without DNA, the TCRdb call of TRBD1 cannot be checked. The CDR3 is 15 amino acids. The germline gives CDR1 DFQATT, CDR2 SNEGSKA (reference sequence).

The chain links TRBV7-9 to TRBJ2-3; TCRdb indicates TRBD2, and absent DNA this call remains unverified. Germline V gene sequence: CDR1 SEHNR, CDR2 FQNEAQ (reference sequence). This CDR3 region has 13 residues. Here the CDR3 reads CASLDSGTDTQYF.

The gene calls are TRBV4-2 and TRBJ2-6; TCRdb lists TRBD2, though no DNA is available to test this call. Looked up from germline, CDR1 is LGHNA and CDR2 is YNFKEQ. The CDR3 sequence is 19 residues long. The CDR3 protein is CASSQEGLAGAVGANVLTF.

The rearrangement links TRBV18 to TRBJ1-2; TCRdb designates TRBD1, a call that cannot be tested without DNA. There are 12 residues in the CDR3. The germline V gene has CDR1 KGHSH and CDR2 LQKENI. This chain's CDR3 is CASSRQGFGYTF.

V usage is TRBV4-1 and J usage is TRBJ2-7. The CDR3 has 16 amino acids. Germline CDR1 MGHRA, CDR2 YSYEKL. CDR3 residues: CASSQVDLGLTYEQYF.

The V call is TRBV6-1, the J call TRBJ2-7; lacking DNA, the TRBD1 call made by TCRdb goes unchecked. The CDR3 totals 16 residues. Per the germline V gene, CDR1 is MNHNS and CDR2 is SASEGT. The CDR3 spells CASRDAPGQGATEQYF.

This chain uses TRBV6-5 with TRBJ2-3. The germline CDR1 and CDR2 sequences are MNHEY and SVGAGI. The CDR3 has 12 residues. The CDR3 sequence: CASRDLMDTQYF.

The chain employs TRBV20-1 and TRBJ2-7; TCRdb names TRBD2, which stays unverified in the absence of DNA. CDR1 is DFQATT and CDR2 is SNEGSKA in the germline V gene (reference sequence). The CDR3 spans 13 residues. CDR3 protein: CSAILARSYEQYF.

The chain has TRBV5-1 and TRBJ2-1; the D gene TCRdb calls, TRBD1, cannot be checked with no DNA. The CDR3 is 15 amino acids. In germline, CDR1 is SGHRS, CDR2 YFSETQ. CDR3 sequence: CASSRYRVGYNEQFF.

The chain carries TRBV24-1 and TRBJ2-3. CDR1 and CDR2 from the germline V gene are KGHDR and SFDVKD. The CDR3 is 13 amino acids. Here the CDR3 reads CATKESSTDTQYF.

CDR3 region: CATSRVEVGTDTQYF. The rearrangement links TRBV15 to TRBJ2-3. Germline V gene sequence: CDR1 LNHNV, CDR2 YYDKDF (reference sequence). CDR3 length equals 15 residues. Full variable domain (rest looked up from reference TRBV15 and TRBJ2-3): DAMVIQNPRYQVTQFGKPVTLSCSQTLNHNVMYWYQQKSSQAPKLLFHYYDKDFNNEADTPDNFQSRRPNTSFCFLDIRSPGLGDTAMYLCATSRVEVGTDTQYFGPGTRLTVL.

The rearrangement uses TRBV10-3 and TRBJ1-1; absent DNA, TCRdb's TRBD1 call cannot be checked. Germline CDR1 and CDR2: ENHRY and SYGVKD. The CDR3 loop spans 14 amino acids. CDR3 region: CAIRDPGQGAGAFF.

The V gene is TRBV19, the J gene TRBJ2-1; absent DNA, TCRdb's TRBD2 call cannot be checked. The V gene's germline CDR1 is LNHDA and CDR2 SQIVND (reference sequence). The CDR3 loop spans 19 amino acids. The chain's CDR3 is CASRGGGPLIGDSYNEQFF.

The chain links TRBV28 to TRBJ2-7; checking the TCRdb D call of TRBD1 is not possible without DNA. This CDR3 contains 14 residues. Germline V lookup: CDR1 MDHEN, CDR2 SYDVKM. The CDR3 loop is CASSPGQFSYEQYF.

The chain links TRBV2 to TRBJ2-1; TCRdb picks TRBD1, but there is no DNA to check that call. The CDR3 totals 14 residues. Germline values: CDR1 SNHLY, CDR2 FYNNEI. CDR3 sequence: CASRGTGVLNEQFF.